The count of the clone carrying this TCR beta chain is one. Antigen unknown. Compared with germline, one end of the junction differs, possibly owing to a read error. Researchers defined stable Graves' hyperthyroidism as no ophthalmopathy progression within 18 months. Criteria for exclusion of patients were uncontrolled infection, other autoimmune disease, pregnancy or lactation. This CDR3 is 14 amino acids long. The V gene's germline CDR1 is WSHSY and CDR2 SAAADI. The data belong to a study of T cells in Graves' hyperthyroidism and ophthalmopathy. Study-wide findings and caveats: Ophthalmopathy and stable hyperthyroidism were told apart by a 13 V-J model. Ophthalmopathy prediction by the model preceded onset by a median roughly 6 months.

RNA transcripts yielded amplified TCR beta CDR3 regions. TCR CDR3 regions were first amplified by RT-PCR with HTBI primers. In TCRdb, the multiplex PCR reads were re-called with MiXCR into one record per CDR3 protein. The sample has approximately 560,000 distinct CDR3 sequences, around 45% seen once. The sample was peripheral blood or thyroid tissue (not recorded which). This clonotype originated in a woman between 18 and 29 years old with Graves' hyperthyroidism. The genes are TRBV10-2 and TRBJ1-5; a weak D match, TRBD1 (5 bases). This CDR3 reads CASSLEGPEQPQHF. The CDR3 bases are TGTGCCAGCAGTCTAGAGGGGCCTGAGCAGCCCCAGCATTTT.